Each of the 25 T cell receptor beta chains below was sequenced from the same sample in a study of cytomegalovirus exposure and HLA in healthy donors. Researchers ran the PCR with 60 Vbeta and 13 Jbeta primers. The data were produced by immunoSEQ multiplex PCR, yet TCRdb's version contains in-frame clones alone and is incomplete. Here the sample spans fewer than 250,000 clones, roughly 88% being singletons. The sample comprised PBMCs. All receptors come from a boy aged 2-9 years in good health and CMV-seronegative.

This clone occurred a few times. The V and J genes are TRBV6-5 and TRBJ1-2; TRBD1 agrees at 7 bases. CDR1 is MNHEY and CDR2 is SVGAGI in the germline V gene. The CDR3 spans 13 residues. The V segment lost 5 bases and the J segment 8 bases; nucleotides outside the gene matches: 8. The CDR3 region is CASSPTTGEGYTF. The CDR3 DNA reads TGTGCCAGCAGTCCAACAACAGGGGAAGGCTACACCTTC.

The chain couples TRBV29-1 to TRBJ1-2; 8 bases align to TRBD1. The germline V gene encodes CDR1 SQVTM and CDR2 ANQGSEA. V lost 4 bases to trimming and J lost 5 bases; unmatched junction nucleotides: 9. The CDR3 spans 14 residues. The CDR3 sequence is CSVVVVGTGYGYTF. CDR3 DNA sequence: TGCAGCGTTGTTGTCGTGGGGACAGGTTATGGCTACACCTTC. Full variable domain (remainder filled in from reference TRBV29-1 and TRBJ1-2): SAVISQKPSRDICQRGTSLTIQCQVDSQVTMMFWYRQQPGQSLTLIATANQGSEATYESGFVIDKFPISRPNLTFSTLTVSNMSPEDSSIYLCSVVVVGTGYGYTFGSGTRLTVV.

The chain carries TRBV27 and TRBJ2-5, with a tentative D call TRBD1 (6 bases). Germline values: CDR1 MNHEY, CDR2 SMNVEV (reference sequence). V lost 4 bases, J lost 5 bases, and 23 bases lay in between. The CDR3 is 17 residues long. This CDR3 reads CASSSVQGPQFLETQYF. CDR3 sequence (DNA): TGTGCCAGCAGTTCGGTACAGGGCCCTCAGTTTTTGGAGACCCAGTACTTC.

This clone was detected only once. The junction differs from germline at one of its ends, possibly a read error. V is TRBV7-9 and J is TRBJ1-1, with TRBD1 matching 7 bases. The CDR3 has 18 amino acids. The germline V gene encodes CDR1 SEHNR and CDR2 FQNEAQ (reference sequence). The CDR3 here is CSSSVPRDRESMNTEAFF. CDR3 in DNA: TGTTCCAGCAGCGTCCCTCGAGACAGGGAGTCCATGAACACTGAAGCTTTCTTT. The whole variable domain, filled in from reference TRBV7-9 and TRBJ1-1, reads DTGVSQNPRHKITKRGQNVTFRCDPISEHNRLYWYRQTLGQGPEFLTYFQNEAQLEKSRLLSDRFSAERPKGSFSTLEIQRTEQGDSAMYLCSSSVPRDRESMNTEAFFGQGTRLTVV.

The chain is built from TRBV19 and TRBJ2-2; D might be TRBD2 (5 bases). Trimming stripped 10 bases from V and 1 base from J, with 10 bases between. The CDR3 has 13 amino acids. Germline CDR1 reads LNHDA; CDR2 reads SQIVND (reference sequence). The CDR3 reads CATARENTGELFF. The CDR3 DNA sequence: TGTGCCACCGCTCGGGAGAACACCGGGGAGCTGTTTTTT. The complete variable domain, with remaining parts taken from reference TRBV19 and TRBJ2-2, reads DGGITQSPKYLFRKEGQNVTLSCEQNLNHDAMYWYRQDPGQGLRLIYYSQIVNDFQKGDIAEGYSVSREKKESFPLTVTSAQKNPTAFYLCATARENTGELFFGEGSRLTVL.

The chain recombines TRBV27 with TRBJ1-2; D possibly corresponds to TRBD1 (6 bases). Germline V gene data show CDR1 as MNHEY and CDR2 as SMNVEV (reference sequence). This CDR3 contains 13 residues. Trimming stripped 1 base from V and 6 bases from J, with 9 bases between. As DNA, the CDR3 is TGTGCCAGCAGTTTATTTGGGGGCGATGGCTACACCTTC. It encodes CASSLFGGDGYTF.

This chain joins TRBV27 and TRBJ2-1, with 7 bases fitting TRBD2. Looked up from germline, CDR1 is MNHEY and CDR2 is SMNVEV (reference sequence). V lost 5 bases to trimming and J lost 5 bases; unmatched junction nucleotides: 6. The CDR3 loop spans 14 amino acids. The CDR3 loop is CASSPTGTNNEQFF. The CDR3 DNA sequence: TGTGCCAGCAGTCCAACCGGGACTAACAATGAGCAGTTCTTC.

This chain's CDR3 is CASSFNTPGTYEQYF. Here the CDR3 DNA reads TGTGCCAGCAGCTTCAATACCCCAGGGACCTACGAGCAGTACTTC. V gene TRBV7-2 combines with J gene TRBJ2-7; the D gene is possibly TRBD1 (5 bases). CDR3 length: 15 residues. From germline, CDR1 is SGHTA and CDR2 FQGNSA. Trimming stripped 3 bases from V and 2 bases from J, with 14 bases between. The whole variable domain, remainder taken from reference TRBV7-2 and TRBJ2-7, is GAGVSQSPSNKVTEKGKDVELRCDPISGHTALYWYRQSLGQGLEFLIYFQGNSAPDKSGLPSDRFSAERTGGSVSTLTIQRTQQEDSAVYLCASSFNTPGTYEQYFGPGTRLTVT.

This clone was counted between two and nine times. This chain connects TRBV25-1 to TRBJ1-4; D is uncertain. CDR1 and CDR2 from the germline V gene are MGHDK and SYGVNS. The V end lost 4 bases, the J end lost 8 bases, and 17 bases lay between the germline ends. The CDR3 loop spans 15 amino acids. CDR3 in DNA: TGTGCCAGCAGTGCTTTTACAGCGGCCACGGAAAAACTGTTTTTT. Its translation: CASSAFTAATEKLFF.

The CDR3 sequence: CASSWPPGQGRNSPLHF. The DNA of the CDR3 is TGTGCCAGCAGCTGGCCACCGGGACAGGGTAGGAATTCACCCCTCCACTTT. The chain employs TRBV11-1 and TRBJ1-6; 9 bases are shared with TRBD1. The CDR3 spans 17 residues. The germline V gene has CDR1 SGHAT and CDR2 FQDESV (reference sequence). J lost 7 bases, V lost 4 bases, and 11 bases had no gene match.

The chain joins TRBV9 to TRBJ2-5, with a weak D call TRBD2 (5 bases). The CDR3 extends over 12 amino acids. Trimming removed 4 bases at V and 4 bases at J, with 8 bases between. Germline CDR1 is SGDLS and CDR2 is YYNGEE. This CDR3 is CASSPEGETQYF. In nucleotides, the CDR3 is TGTGCCAGCAGCCCCGAGGGAGAGACCCAGTACTTC.

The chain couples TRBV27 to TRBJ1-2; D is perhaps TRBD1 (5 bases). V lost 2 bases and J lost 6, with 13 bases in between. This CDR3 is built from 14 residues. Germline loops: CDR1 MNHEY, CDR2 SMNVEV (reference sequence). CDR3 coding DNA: TGTGCCAGCAGTTTAGGTAGTGCGGGGCATGGCTACACCTTC. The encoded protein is CASSLGSAGHGYTF.

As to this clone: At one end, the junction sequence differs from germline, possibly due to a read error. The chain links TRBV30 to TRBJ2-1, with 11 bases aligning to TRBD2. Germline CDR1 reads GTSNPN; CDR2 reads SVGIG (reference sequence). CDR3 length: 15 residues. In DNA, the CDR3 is TGTGCCTGGAGTTCCGGGACTAGCGGAGGTCTGAAGCAGCTCTTC. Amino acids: CAWSSGTSGGLKQLF.

The CDR3 region is CASSHTPRLTGDGTDTQYF. The DNA for the CDR3 is TGTGCCAGCAGCCACACACCGCGCCTCACAGGGGATGGCACAGATACGCAGTATTTT. The genes are TRBV7-3 and TRBJ2-3, with 7 positions matching TRBD1. This CDR3 is 19 amino acids long. Trimming at V came to 5 bases and at J to 1 base, leaving 18 bases not matched to a gene. Germline V gives CDR1 SGHTA, CDR2 FQGTGA.

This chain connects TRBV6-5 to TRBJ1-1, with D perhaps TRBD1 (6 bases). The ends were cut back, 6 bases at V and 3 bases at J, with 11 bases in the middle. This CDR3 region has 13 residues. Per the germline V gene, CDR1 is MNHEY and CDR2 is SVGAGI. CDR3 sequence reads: CASREGGDTEAFF. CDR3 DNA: TGTGCCAGCAGGGAGGGGGGGGACACTGAAGCTTTCTTT.

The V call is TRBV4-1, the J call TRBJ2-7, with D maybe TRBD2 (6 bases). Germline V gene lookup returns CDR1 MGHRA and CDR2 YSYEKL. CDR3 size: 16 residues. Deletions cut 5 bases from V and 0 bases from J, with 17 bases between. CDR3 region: CASSIGSGTPSYEQYF. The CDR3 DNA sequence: TGCGCCAGCAGCATAGGGTCTGGGACTCCCTCCTACGAGCAGTACTTC.

CDR3 loop: CASSVASSGYEQYF. CDR3 nucleotide sequence: TGTGCCAGCAGCGTAGCTAGCTCGGGGTACGAGCAGTACTTC. The V call is TRBV9, the J call TRBJ2-7; the D gene is possibly TRBD2 (5 bases). V gave up 0 bases and J gave up 4 bases, with 11 bases separating them. Germline values: CDR1 SGDLS, CDR2 YYNGEE. The CDR3 runs to 14 residues.

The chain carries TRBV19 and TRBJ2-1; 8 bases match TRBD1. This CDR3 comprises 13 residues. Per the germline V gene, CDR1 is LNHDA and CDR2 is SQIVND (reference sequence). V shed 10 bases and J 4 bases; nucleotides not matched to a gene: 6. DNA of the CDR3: TGTGCCACTCTGGACAGGGAATACAATGAGCAGTTCTTC. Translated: CATLDREYNEQFF.

The CDR3 protein is CASSETENTEAFF. As DNA, the CDR3 is TGTGCCAGCAGTGAAACAGAAAACACTGAAGCTTTCTTT. This chain connects TRBV25-1 to TRBJ1-1, with D unclear. Germline CDR1 reads MGHDK; CDR2 reads SYGVNS. The CDR3 runs 13 residues. Trimming cost V 2 bases and J 2 bases, with 6 bases left between them.

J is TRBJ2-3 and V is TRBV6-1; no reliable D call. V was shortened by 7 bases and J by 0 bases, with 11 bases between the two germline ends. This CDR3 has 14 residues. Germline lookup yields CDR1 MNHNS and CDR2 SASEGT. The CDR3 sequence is CASTFLSSTDTQYF. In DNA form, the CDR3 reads TGTGCCAGCACCTTTCTCTCTAGCACAGATACGCAGTATTTT.

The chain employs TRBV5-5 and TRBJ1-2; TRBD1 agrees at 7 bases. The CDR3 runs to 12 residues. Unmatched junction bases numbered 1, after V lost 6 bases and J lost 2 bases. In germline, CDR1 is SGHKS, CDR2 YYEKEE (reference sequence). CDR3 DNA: TGTGCCAGCAAGGGACAGAACTATGGCTACACCTTC. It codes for CASKGQNYGYTF.

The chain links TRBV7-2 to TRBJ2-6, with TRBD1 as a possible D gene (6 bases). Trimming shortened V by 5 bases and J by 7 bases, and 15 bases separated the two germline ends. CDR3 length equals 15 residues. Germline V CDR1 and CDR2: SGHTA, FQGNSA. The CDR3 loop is CASSPTTGNANVLTF. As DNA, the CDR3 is TGTGCCAGCAGCCCGACAACAGGGAATGCCAACGTCCTGACTTTC.

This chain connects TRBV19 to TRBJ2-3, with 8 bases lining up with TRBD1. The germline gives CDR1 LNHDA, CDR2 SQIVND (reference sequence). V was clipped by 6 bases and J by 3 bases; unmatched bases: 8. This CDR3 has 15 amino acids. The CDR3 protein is CASRVGQGATDTQYF. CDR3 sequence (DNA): TGTGCCAGTAGGGTCGGGCAGGGGGCAACAGATACGCAGTATTTT. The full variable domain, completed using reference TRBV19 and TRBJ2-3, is DGGITQSPKYLFRKEGQNVTLSCEQNLNHDAMYWYRQDPGQGLRLIYYSQIVNDFQKGDIAEGYSVSREKKESFPLTVTSAQKNPTAFYLCASRVGQGATDTQYFGPGTRLTVL.

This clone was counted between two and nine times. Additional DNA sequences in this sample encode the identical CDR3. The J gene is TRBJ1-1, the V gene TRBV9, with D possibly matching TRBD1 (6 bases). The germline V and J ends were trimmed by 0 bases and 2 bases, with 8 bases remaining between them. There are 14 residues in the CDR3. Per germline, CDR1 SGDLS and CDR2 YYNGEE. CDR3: CASSVAGVNTEAFF. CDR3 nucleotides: TGTGCCAGCAGCGTAGCAGGGGTCAACACTGAAGCTTTCTTT.

The CDR3 here is CASSRTAGVEETQYF. CDR3 nucleotide sequence: TGTGCCAGCAGCAGGACCGCGGGGGTAGAAGAGACCCAGTACTTC. The chain employs TRBV7-6 and TRBJ2-5; 7 bases fit TRBD2. The CDR3 is 15 amino acids. CDR1 SGHVS and CDR2 FNYEAQ come from the germline V gene. V was clipped by 5 bases and J by 3 bases; unmatched bases: 9.